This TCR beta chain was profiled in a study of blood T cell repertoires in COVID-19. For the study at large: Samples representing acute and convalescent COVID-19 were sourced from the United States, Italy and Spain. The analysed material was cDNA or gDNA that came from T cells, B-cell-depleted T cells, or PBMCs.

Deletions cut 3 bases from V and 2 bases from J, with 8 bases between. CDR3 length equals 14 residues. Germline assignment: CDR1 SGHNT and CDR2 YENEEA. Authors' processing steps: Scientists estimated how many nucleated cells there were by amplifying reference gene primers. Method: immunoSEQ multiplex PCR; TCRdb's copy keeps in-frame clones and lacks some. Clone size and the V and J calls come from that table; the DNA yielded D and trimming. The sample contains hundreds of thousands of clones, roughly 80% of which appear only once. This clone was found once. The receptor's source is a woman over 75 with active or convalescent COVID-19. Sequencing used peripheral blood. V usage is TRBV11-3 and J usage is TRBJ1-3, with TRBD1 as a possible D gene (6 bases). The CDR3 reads CASSFGGTGNTIYF. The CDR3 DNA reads TGTGCCAGCAGCTTTGGGGGCACTGGAAACACCATATATTTT.